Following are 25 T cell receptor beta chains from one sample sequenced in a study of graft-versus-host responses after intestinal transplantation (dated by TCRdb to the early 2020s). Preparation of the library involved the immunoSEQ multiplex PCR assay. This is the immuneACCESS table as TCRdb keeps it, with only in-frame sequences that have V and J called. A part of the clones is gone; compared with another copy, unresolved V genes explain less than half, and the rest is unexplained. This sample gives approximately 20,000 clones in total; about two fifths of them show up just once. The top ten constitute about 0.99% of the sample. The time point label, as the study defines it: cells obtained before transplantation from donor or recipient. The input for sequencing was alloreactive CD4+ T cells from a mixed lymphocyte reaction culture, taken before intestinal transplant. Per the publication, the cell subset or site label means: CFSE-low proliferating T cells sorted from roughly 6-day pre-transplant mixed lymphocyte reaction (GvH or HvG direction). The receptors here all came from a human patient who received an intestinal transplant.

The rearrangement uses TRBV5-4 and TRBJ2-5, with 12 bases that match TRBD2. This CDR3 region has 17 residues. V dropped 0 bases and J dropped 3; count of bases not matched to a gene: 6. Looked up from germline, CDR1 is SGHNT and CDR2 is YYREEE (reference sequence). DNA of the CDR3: TGTGCCAGCAGCTTGGCCCCAAGGACTAGCGGGGAAGAGACCCAGTACTTC. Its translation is CASSLAPRTSGEETQYF.

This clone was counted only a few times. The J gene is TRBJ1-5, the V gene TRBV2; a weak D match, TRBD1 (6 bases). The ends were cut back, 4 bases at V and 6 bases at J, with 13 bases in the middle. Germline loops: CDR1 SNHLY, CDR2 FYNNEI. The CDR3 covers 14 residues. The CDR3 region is CASSGDGGPQPQHF. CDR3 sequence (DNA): TGTGCCAGCAGTGGGGACGGGGGCCCTCAGCCCCAGCATTTT.

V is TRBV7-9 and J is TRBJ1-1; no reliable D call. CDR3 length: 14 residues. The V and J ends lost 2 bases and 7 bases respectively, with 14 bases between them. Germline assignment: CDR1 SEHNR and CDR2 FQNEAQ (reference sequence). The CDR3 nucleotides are TGTGCCAGCAGCTTAACGCCTCAGAGAAATGAAGCTTTCTTT. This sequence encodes CASSLTPQRNEAFF.

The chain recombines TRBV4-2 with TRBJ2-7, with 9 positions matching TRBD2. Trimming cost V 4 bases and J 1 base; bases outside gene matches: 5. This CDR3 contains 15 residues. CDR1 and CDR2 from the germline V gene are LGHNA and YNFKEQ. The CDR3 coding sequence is TGTGCCAGCAGCCCTTCTAGCGGGGCTTCCTACGAGCAGTACTTC. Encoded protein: CASSPSSGASYEQYF.

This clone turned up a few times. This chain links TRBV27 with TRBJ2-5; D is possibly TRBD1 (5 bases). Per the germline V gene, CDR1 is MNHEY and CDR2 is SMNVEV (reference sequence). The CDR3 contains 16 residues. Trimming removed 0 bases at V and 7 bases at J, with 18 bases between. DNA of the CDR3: TGTGCCAGCAGTTTATCGTGGCAGGGTCAGATAGGGACCCAGTACTTC. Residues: CASSLSWQGQIGTQYF.

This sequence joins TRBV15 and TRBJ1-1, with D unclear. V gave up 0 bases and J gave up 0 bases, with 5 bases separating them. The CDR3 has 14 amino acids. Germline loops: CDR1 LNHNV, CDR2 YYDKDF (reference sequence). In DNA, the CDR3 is TGTGCCACCAGCAGAGAATCGGTGAACACTGAAGCTTTCTTT. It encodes CATSRESVNTEAFF.

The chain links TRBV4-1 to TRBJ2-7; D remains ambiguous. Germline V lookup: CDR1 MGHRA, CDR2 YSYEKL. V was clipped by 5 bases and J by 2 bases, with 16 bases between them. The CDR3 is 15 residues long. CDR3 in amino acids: CASSSQPHGAYEQYF. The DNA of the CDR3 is TGCGCCAGCAGCTCCCAGCCGCACGGAGCCTACGAGCAGTACTTC.

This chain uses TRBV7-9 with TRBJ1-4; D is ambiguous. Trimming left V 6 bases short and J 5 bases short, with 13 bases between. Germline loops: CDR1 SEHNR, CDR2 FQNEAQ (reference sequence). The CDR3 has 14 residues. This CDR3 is CASRPGGGNEKLFF. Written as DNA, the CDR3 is TGTGCCAGCAGACCCGGAGGAGGGAATGAAAAACTGTTTTTT.

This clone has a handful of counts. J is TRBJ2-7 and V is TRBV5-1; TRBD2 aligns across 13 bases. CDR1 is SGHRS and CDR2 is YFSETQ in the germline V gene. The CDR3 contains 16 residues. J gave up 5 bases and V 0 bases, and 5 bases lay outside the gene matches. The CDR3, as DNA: TGCGCCAGCAGCTTGGGGGGACTAGCGGGAAGAGACGAGCAGTACTTC. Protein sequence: CASSLGGLAGRDEQYF.

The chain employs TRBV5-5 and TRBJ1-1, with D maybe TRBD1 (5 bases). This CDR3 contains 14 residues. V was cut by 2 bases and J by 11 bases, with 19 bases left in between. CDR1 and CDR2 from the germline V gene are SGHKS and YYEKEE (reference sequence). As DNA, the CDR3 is TGTGCCAGCAGCTTCTACCCAGGGCGGGGTGGGGCTTTCTTT. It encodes CASSFYPGRGGAFF.

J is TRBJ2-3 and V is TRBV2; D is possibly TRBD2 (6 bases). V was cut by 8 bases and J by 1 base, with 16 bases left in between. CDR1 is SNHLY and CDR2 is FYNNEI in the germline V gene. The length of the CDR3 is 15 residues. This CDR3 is CASCPLAVGTDTQYF. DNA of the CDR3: TGTGCCAGCTGCCCACTAGCTGTGGGCACAGATACGCAGTATTTT.

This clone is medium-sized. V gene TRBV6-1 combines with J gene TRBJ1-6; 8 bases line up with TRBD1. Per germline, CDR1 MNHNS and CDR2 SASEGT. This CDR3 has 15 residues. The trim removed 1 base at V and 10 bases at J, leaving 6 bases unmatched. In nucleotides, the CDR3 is TGTGCCAGCAGTGAAGAGGACAGGGTAGGCTCACCCCTCCACTTT. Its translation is CASSEEDRVGSPLHF.

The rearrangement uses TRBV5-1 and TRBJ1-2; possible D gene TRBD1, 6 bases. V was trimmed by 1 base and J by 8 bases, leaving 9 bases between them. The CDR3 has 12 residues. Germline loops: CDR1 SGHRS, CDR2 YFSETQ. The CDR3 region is CASSLSRGGYTF. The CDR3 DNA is TGCGCCAGCAGCTTGAGCAGGGGCGGCTACACCTTC.

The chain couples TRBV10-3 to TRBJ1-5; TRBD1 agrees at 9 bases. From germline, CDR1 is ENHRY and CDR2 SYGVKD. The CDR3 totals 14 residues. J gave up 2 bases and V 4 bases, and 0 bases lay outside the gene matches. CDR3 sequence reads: CAISGDRGNQPQHF. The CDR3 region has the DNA TGTGCCATCAGTGGGGACAGGGGCAATCAGCCCCAGCATTTT.

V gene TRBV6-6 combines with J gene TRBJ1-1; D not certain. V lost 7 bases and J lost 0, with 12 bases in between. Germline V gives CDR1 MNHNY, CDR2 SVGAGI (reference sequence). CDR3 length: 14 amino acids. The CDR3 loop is CASTPRVMNTEAFF. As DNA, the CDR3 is TGTGCCAGCACCCCGAGGGTCATGAACACTGAAGCTTTCTTT.

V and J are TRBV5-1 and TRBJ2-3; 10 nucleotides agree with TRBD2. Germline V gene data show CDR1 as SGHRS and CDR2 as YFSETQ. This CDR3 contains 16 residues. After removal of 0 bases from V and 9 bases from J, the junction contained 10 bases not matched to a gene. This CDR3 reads CASSLEVAGGAGTQYF. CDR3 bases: TGCGCCAGCAGCTTGGAGGTAGCGGGGGGCGCGGGGACGCAGTATTTT.

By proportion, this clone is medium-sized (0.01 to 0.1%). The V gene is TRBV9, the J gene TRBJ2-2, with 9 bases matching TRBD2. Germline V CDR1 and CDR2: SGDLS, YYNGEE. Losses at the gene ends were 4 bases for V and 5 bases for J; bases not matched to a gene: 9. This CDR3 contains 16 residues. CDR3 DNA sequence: TGTGCCAGCAGCTATCAAGCGGGGGGAGGGACCGGGGAGCTGTTTTTT. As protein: CASSYQAGGGTGELFF.

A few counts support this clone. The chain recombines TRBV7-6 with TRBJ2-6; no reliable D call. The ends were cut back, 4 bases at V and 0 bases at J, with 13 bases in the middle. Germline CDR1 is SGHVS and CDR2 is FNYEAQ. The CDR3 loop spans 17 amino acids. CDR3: CASSSGLARSGANVLTF. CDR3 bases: TGTGCCAGCAGCTCCGGCCTGGCCCGCTCTGGGGCCAACGTCCTGACTTTC.

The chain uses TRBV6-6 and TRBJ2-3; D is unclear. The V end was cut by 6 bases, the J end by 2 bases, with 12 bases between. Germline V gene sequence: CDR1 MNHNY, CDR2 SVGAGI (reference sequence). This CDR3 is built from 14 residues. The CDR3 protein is CASSRTANTDTQYF. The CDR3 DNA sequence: TGTGCCAGCAGCCGGACGGCAAACACAGATACGCAGTATTTT.

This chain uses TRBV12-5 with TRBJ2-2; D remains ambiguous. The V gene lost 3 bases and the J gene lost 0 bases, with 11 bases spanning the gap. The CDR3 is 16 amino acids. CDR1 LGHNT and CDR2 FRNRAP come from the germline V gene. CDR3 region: CASGFTTDANTGELFF. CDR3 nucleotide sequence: TGTGCTAGTGGTTTTACTACGGACGCGAACACCGGGGAGCTGTTTTTT. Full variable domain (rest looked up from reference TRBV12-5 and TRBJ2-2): DARVTQTPRHKVTEMGQEVTMRCQPILGHNTVFWYRQTMMQGLELLAYFRNRAPLDDSGMPKDRFSAEMPDATLATLKIQPSEPRDSAVYFCASGFTTDANTGELFFGEGSRLTVL.

CDR3 in amino acids: CASSLANRGWPLHF. The CDR3 nucleotides are TGTGCCAGCAGCTTGGCCAATAGGGGGTGGCCCCTCCACTTT. V usage is TRBV5-8 and J usage is TRBJ1-6; a possible D gene is TRBD1 (6 bases). V was pared by 0 bases and J by 13 bases, with 14 bases between. CDR3 length: 14 amino acids. Germline V gene sequence: CDR1 SGHTS, CDR2 YDEGEE.

CDR3 in DNA: TGTGCCAGAAGCCTTACAGGCCCGGGTGGCTACACCTTC. It encodes CARSLTGPGGYTF. J is TRBJ1-2 and V is TRBV5-3; possible D gene TRBD1, 5 bases. TRBV5-3 belongs to the ORF category, with a function that is uncertain. V lost 4 bases and J 7 bases, leaving 14 bases between the germline ends. The CDR3 extends over 13 amino acids.

The chain's CDR3 is CASSMGGGEETQYF. The CDR3 nucleotides are TGTGCCAGCAGTATGGGCGGGGGGGAGGAGACCCAGTACTTC. The chain uses TRBV6-1 and TRBJ2-5; 9 bases fit TRBD2. The CDR3 is 14 amino acids. Trimming at V came to 5 bases and at J to 5 bases, leaving 6 bases not matched to a gene. In germline, CDR1 is MNHNS, CDR2 SASEGT.

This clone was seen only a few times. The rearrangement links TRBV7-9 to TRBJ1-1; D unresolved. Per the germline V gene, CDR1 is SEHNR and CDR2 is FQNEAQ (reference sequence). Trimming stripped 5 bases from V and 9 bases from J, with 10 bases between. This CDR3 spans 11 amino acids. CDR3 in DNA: TGTGCCAGCAGCCCCACGGGTAAAGCTTTCTTT. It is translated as CASSPTGKAFF.

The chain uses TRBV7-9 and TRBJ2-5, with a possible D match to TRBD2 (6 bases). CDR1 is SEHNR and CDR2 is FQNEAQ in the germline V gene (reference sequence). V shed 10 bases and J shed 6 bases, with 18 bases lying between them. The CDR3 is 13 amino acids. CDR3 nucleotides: TGTGCCACTTGGAGGGCCCCTGGGCAGACCCAGTACTTC. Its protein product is CATWRAPGQTQYF. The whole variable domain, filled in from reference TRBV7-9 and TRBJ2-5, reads DTGVSQNPRHKITKRGQNVTFRCDPISEHNRLYWYRQTLGQGPEFLTYFQNEAQLEKSRLLSDRFSAERPKGSFSTLEIQRTEQGDSAMYLCATWRAPGQTQYFGPGTRLLVL.